This T cell receptor (beta chain) was observed in a study of blood T cell repertoires in COVID-19. Study overall: The origin of the acute and convalescent COVID-19 samples was the United States, Italy and Spain. T cells, B-cell-depleted T cells, or PBMCs supplied cDNA or gDNA.

This CDR3 comprises 15 residues. Germline V gene lookup returns CDR1 SGHTA and CDR2 FQGNSA. Losses at the gene ends were 2 bases for V and 6 bases for J; bases not matched to a gene: 7. Original analysis: Scientists estimated how many nucleated cells there were by amplifying reference gene primers. Generated by immunoSEQ multiplex PCR, the TCRdb table keeps only in-frame clones and is missing some. The V and J calls and clone size were taken over from that table, and D and trimming were inferred from the DNA. This sample has about 62,000 clones, with approximately 80% found just once. The sequenced sample consisted of peripheral blood. J is TRBJ2-1 and V is TRBV7-2, with 7 bases matching TRBD2. This clonotype was obtained from a woman between 45 and 65 years old with active or convalescent COVID-19. CDR3 in amino acids: CASSLQAGSPNEQFF. CDR3 DNA sequence: TGTGCCAGCAGCTTACAAGCGGGATCCCCCAATGAGCAGTTCTTC.